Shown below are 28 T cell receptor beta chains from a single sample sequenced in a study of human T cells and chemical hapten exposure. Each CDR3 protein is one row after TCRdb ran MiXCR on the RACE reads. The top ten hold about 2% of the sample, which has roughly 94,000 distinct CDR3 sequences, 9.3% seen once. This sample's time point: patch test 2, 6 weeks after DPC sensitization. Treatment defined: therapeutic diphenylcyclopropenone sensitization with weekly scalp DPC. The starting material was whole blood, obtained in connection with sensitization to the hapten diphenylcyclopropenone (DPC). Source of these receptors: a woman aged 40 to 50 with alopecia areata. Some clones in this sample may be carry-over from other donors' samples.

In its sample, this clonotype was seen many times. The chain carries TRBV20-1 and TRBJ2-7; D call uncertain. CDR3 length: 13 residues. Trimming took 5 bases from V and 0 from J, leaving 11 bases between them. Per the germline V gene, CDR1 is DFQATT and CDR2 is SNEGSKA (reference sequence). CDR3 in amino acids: CSALTGSSYEQYF. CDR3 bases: TGCAGTGCTCTGACGGGCAGCTCCTACGAGCAGTACTTC.

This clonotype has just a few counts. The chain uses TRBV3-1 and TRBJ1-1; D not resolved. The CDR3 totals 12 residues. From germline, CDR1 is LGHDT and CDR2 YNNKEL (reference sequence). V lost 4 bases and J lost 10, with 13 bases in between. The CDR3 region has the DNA TGTGCCAGCAGCCCGCCGTTAGGCTCAGCTTTCTTT. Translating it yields CASSPPLGSAFF.

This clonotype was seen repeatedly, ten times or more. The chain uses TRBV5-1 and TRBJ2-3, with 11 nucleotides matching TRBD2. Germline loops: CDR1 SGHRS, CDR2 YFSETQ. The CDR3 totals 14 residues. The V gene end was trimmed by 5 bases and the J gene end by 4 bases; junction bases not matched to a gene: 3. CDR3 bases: TGCGCCAGCAGTAGCGGGAGGGCCCCAGATACGCAGTATTTT. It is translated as CASSSGRAPDTQYF. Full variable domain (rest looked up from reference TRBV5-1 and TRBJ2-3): KAGVTQTPRYLIKTRGQQVTLSCSPISGHRSVSWYQQTPGQGLQFLFEYFSETQRNKGNFPGRFSGRQFSNSRSEMNVSTLELGDSALYLCASSSGRAPDTQYFGPGTRLTVL.

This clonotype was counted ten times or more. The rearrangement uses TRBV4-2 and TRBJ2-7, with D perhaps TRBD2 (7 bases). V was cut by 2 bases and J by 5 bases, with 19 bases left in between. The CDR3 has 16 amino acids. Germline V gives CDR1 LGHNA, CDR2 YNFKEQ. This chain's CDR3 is CASSQKNREGKDEQYF. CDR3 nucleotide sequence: TGTGCCAGCAGCCAAAAAAACAGGGAGGGGAAGGACGAGCAGTACTTC.

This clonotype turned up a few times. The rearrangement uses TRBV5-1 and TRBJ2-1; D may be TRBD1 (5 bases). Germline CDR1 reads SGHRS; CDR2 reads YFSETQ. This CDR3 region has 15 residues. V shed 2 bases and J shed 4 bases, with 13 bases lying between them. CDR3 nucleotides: TGCGCCAGCAGCTTAGAAGGGGTCGGGTACAATGAGCAGTTCTTC. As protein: CASSLEGVGYNEQFF.

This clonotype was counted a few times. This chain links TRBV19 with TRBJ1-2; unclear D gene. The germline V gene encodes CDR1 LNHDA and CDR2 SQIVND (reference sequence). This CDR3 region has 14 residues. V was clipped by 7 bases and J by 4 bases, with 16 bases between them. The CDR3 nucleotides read TGTGCCAGTACCCTCAGCTCGGCGGGCTATGGCTACACCTTC. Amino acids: CASTLSSAGYGYTF.

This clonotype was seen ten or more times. Here the CDR3 DNA reads TGTGCCATCACCTTGACTAGCGGAATCCCCGGGGAGCTGTTTTTT. Its protein product is CAITLTSGIPGELFF. The chain links TRBV10-3 to TRBJ2-2; 9 bases map to TRBD2. V was clipped by 7 bases and J by 6 bases; unmatched bases: 9. This CDR3 is 15 amino acids long. Per germline, CDR1 ENHRY and CDR2 SYGVKD.

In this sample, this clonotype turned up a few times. The DNA for the CDR3 is TGTGCCAGCAGCTGGACAGGGGGAGAAGCTTTCTTT. Its protein is CASSWTGGEAFF. The V and J genes are TRBV7-2 and TRBJ1-1; 10 bases agree with TRBD1. V gave up 4 bases and J gave up 8 bases; unmatched junction bases: 1. Germline V gene sequence: CDR1 SGHTA, CDR2 FQGNSA. The CDR3 runs 12 residues. Combining the CDR3 with reference TRBV7-2 and TRBJ1-1 gives the whole variable domain GAGVSQSPSNKVTEKGKDVELRCDPISGHTALYWYRQSLGQGLEFLIYFQGNSAPDKSGLPSDRFSAERTGGSVSTLTIQRTQQEDSAVYLCASSWTGGEAFFGQGTRLTVV.

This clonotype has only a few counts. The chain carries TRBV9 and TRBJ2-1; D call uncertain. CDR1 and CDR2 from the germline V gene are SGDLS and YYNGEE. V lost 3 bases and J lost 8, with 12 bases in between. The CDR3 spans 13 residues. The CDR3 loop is CASSAVPTDEQFF. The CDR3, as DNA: TGTGCCAGCAGCGCGGTTCCTACGGATGAGCAGTTCTTC.

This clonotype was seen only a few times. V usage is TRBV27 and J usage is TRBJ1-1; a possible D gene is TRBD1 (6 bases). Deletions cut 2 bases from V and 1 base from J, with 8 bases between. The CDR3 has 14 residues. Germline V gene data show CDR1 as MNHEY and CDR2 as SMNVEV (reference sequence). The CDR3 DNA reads TGTGCCAGCAGTTTAAACAGGGCGAACACTGAAGCTTTCTTT. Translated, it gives CASSLNRANTEAFF.

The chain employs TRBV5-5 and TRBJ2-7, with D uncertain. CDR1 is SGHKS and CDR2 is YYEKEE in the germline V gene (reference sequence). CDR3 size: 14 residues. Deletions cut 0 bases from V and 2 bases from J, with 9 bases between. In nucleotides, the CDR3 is TGTGCCAGCAGCTTGGGACTGACTCCCTACGAGCAGTACTTC. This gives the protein CASSLGLTPYEQYF.

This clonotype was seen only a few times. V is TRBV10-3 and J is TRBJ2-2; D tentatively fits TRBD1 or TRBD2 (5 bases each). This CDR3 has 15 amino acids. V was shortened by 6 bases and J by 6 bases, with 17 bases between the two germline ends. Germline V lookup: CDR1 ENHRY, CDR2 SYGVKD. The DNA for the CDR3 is TGTGCCATCAGCTCCGGGACGGACTTATCCGGGGAGCTGTTTTTT. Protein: CAISSGTDLSGELFF.

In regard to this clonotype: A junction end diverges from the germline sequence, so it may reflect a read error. This CDR3 reads CASSLITAGGPF. For the CDR3, the DNA is TGTGCCAGCAGCTTAATTACTGCGGGAGGCCCCTTT. The chain joins TRBV7-8 to TRBJ2-3; 8 bases fit TRBD2. This CDR3 has 12 residues. Germline V gene sequence: CDR1 SGHVS, CDR2 FQNEAQ. Variable domain in full (rest from reference TRBV7-8 and TRBJ2-3): GAGVSQSPRYKVAKRGQDVALRCDPISGHVSLFWYQQALGQGPEFLTYFQNEAQLDKSGLPSDRFFAERPEGSVSTLKIQRTQQEDSAVYLCASSLITAGGPFGPGTRLTVL.

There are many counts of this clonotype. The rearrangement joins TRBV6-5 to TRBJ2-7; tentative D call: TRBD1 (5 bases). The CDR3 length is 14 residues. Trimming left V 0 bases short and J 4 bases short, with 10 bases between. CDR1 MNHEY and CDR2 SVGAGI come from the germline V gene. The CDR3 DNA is TGTGCCAGCAGTTACTCGGTCAGGGAATACGAGCAGTACTTC. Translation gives CASSYSVREYEQYF.

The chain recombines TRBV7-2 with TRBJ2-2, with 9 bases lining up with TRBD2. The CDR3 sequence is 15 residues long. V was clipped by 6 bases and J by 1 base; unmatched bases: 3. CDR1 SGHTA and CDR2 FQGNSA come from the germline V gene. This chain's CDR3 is CASRRLAENTGELFF. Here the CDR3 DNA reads TGTGCCAGCAGAAGACTAGCGGAGAACACCGGGGAGCTGTTTTTT.

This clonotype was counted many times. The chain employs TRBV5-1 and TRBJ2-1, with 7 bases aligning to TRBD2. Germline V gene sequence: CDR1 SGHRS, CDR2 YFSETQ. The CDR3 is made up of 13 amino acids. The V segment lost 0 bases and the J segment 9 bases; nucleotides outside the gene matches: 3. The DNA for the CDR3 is TGCGCCAGCAGCTTGGGGACTAGTCGTGAGCAGTTCTTC. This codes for CASSLGTSREQFF.

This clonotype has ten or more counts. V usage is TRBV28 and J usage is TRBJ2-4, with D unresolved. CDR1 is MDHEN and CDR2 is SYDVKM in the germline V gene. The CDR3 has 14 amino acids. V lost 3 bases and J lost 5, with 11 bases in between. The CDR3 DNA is TGTGCCAGCAGTTTTCCGGCTAGGGAAAACATTCAGTACTTC. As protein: CASSFPARENIQYF.

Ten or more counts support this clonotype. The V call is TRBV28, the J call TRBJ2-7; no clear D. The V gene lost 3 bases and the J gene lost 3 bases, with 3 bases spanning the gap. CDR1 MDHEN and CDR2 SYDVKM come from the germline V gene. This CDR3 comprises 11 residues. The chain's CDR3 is CASSFNYEQYF. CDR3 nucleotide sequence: TGTGCCAGCAGTTTTAACTACGAGCAGTACTTC.

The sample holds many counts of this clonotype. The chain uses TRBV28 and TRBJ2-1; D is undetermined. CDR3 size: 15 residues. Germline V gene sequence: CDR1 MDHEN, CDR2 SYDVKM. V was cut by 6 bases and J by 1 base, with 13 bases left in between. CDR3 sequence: CASRGPTRSYNEQFF. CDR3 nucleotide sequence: TGTGCCAGCAGAGGTCCGACTCGGTCCTACAATGAGCAGTTCTTC.

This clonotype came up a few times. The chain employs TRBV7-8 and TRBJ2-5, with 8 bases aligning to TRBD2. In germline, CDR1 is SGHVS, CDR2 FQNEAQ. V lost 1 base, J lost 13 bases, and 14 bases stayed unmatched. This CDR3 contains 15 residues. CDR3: CASSLVGGRTAQAYF. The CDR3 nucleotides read TGTGCCAGCAGCTTAGTTGGCGGGAGGACCGCCCAGGCGTACTTC.

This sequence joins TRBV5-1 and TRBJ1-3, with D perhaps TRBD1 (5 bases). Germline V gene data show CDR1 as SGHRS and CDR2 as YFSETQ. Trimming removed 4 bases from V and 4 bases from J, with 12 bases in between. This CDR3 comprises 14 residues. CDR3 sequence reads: CASSPGTGGNTIYF. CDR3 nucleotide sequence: TGCGCCAGCAGCCCAGGGACGGGAGGAAACACCATATATTTT.

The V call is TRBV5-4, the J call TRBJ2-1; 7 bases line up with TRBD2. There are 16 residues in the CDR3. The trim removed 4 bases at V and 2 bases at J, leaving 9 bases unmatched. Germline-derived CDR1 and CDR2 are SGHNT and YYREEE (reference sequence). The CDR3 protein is CASSPTAGRTYNEQFF. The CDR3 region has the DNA TGTGCCAGCAGCCCGACAGCGGGACGCACCTACAATGAGCAGTTCTTC.

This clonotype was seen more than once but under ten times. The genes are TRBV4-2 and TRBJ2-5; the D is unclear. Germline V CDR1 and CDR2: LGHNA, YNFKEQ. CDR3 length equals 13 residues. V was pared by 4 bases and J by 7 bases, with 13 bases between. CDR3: CASSPRRGGTQYF. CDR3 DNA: TGTGCCAGCAGCCCACGTAGAGGCGGGACCCAGTACTTC.

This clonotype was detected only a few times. The CDR3, as DNA: TGTGCCATCAGTGAGAGGGGGACTAGCGGGATCGAATACGAGCAGTACTTC. Translated, it gives CAISERGTSGIEYEQYF. The V call is TRBV10-3, the J call TRBJ2-7; 13 bases align to TRBD2. Germline CDR1 reads ENHRY; CDR2 reads SYGVKD. The trim removed 2 bases at V and 4 bases at J, leaving 8 bases unmatched. The CDR3 loop spans 17 amino acids.

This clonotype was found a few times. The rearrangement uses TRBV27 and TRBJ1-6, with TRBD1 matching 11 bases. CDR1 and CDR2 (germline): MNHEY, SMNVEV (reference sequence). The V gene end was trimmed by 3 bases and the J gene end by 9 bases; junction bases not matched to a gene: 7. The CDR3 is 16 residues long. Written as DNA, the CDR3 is TGTGCCAGCAGTTTCGGGACAGGGGGATTCGCTTCACCCCTCCACTTT. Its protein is CASSFGTGGFASPLHF.

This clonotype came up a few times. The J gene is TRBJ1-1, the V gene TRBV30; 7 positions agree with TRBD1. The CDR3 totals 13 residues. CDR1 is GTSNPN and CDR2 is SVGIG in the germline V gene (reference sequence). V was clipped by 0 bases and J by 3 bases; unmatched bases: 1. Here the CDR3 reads CAWSVQGDTEAFF. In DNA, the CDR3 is TGTGCCTGGAGTGTCCAGGGGGACACTGAAGCTTTCTTT. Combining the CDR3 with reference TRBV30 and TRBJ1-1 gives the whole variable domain SQTIHQWPATLVQPVGSPLSLECTVEGTSNPNLYWYRQAAGRGLQLLFYSVGIGQISSEVPQNLSASRPQDRQFILSSKKLLLSDSGFYLCAWSVQGDTEAFFGQGTRLTVV.

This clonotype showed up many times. The CDR3, as DNA: TGTGCCAGCAGCCAGCTTGGACAGGATGCCACTGAAGCTTTCTTT. It specifies CASSQLGQDATEAFF. The V gene is TRBV14, the J gene TRBJ1-1; TRBD1 agrees at 7 bases. With 3 bases clipped from V and 4 bases from J, the junction kept 8 bases outside the gene matches. The CDR3 totals 15 residues. Germline values: CDR1 SGHDN, CDR2 FVKESK.

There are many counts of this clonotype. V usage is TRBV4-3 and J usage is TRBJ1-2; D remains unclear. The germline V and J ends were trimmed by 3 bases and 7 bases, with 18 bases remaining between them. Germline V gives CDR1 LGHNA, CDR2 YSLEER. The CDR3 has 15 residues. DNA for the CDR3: TGCGCCAGCAGCCACGCGACAAAAGCGGAGGCTGGCTACACCTTC. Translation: CASSHATKAEAGYTF.